Presented here are 2 T cell receptor beta chains from one specimen sequenced in a study of T cells in Graves' hyperthyroidism and ophthalmopathy. From RNA transcripts, TCR beta CDR3 regions were amplified. With the HTBI primer set, the TCR CDR3 went through a first round of RT-PCR. TCRdb itself ran the multiplex PCR reads through MiXCR, one entry per CDR3 protein. This sample yields roughly 500,000 distinct CDR3 sequences, of which about 46% are seen a single time; about two fifths belongs to the top ten. The sequenced sample was peripheral blood or thyroid tissue (not recorded which). The receptors come from an adult woman with Graves' disease, either hyperthyroidism or ophthalmopathy (not recorded which).

This clonotype was detected ten times or more. The chain recombines TRBV6-1 with TRBJ1-5; D is ambiguous. V lost 6 bases and J lost 5, with 11 bases in between. CDR3 length: 13 amino acids. CDR1 is MNHNS and CDR2 is SASEGT in the germline V gene. The CDR3 here is CASRIRRDQPQHF. The CDR3 nucleotides are TGTGCCAGCAGAATTAGGCGGGATCAGCCCCAGCATTTT.

As for this clonotype: Since the CDR3 does not end with the conserved phenylalanine or tryptophan, this likely comes from a read error. The DNA is left out, because the CDR3 cannot be placed on it with certainty; the CDR3 is given as TCRdb lists it. V gene TRBV20-1 combines with J gene TRBJ1-4; no DNA check was done on the table's D call, TRBD1. 13 amino acids form the CDR3, both terminal residues included. Germline CDR1 DFQATT, CDR2 SNEGSKA (reference sequence). The CDR3 sequence is CSALADRDRGVFN.